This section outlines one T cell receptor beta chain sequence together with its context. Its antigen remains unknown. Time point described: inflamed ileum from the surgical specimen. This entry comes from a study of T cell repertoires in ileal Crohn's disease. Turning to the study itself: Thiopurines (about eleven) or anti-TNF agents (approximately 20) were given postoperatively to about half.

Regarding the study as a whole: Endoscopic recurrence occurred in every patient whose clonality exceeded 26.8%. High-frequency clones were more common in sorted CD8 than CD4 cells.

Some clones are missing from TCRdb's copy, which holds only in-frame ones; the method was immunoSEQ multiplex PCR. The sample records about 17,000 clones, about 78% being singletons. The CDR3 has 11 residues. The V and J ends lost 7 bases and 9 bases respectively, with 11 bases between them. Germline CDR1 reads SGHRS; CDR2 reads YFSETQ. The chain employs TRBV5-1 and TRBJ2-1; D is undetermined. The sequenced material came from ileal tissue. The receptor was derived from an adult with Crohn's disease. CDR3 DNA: TGCGCCAGCTTTGGCGAGAGTGAGCAGTTCTTC. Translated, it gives CASFGESEQFF.